The 11 T cell receptor beta chains in this list originate from one sample, sequenced in a study of blood T cell repertoires in COVID-19. Sequencing used immunoSEQ multiplex PCR; TCRdb keeps in-frame clones, though not all of them. The data show some 190,000 clones, over 75% seen once. The sequencing input was peripheral blood. The receptors were gathered from a man of 80 years or more with COVID-19, enrolled during active disease.

This clone was found once. The genes are TRBV9 and TRBJ1-2; D gene uncertain. The ends were cut back, 3 bases at V and 5 bases at J, with 8 bases in the middle. CDR1 and CDR2 from the germline V gene are SGDLS and YYNGEE. The length of the CDR3 is 12 residues. CDR3 sequence (DNA): TGTGCCAGCAGCGGAGGAGGTTATGGCTACACCTTC. Its translation is CASSGGGYGYTF. Supplemented by reference TRBV9 and TRBJ1-2, the full variable domain reads DSGVTQTPKHLITATGQRVTLRCSPRSGDLSVYWYQQSLDQGLQFLIQYYNGEERAKGNILERFSAQQFPDLHSELNLSSLELGDSALYFCASSGGGYGYTFGSGTRLTVV.

For this clone: The sample has other DNA sequences that encode this CDR3 too. This chain joins TRBV9 and TRBJ1-1; 10 positions agree with TRBD1. V lost 0 bases, J lost 1 base, and 0 bases stayed unmatched. CDR1 is SGDLS and CDR2 is YYNGEE in the germline V gene. The CDR3 is 15 amino acids. The CDR3 loop reads CASSVGQGANTEAFF. The CDR3 region has the DNA TGTGCCAGCAGCGTAGGACAGGGGGCGAACACTGAAGCTTTCTTT.

The V gene is TRBV5-8, the J gene TRBJ1-5; 12 bases match TRBD1. The CDR3 totals 18 residues. Germline assignment: CDR1 SGHTS and CDR2 YDEGEE. Germline trimming cut 2 bases from V and 1 base from J; bases unmatched to any gene: 7. The CDR3 loop reads CASSLNWGQGASNQPQHF. CDR3 bases: TGTGCCAGCAGCTTAAACTGGGGACAGGGGGCGAGCAATCAGCCCCAGCATTTT.

The chain is built from TRBV7-3 and TRBJ2-3, with 8 bases matching TRBD1. The CDR3 has 17 residues. Germline CDR1 SGHTA, CDR2 FQGTGA. The V and J ends lost 4 bases and 3 bases, in that order; junction bases with no gene match: 12. CDR3 sequence reads: CASSYGYRGDRTDTQYF. CDR3 coding DNA: TGTGCCAGCAGCTATGGGTACAGGGGGGATCGAACAGATACGCAGTATTTT. The full variable domain, in which reference TRBV7-3 and TRBJ2-3 provide the parts outside the CDR3, is GAGVSQTPSNKVTEKGKYVELRCDPISGHTALYWYRQSLGQGPEFLIYFQGTGAADDSGLPNDRFFAVRPEGSVSTLKIQRTERGDSAVYLCASSYGYRGDRTDTQYFGPGTRLTVL.

The chain carries TRBV10-2 and TRBJ2-7, with 7 bases matching TRBD1. The germline gives CDR1 WSHSY, CDR2 SAAADI. J was trimmed by 5 bases and V by 0 bases; bases with no gene match: 7. CDR3 length equals 15 residues. As DNA, the CDR3 is TGCGCCAGCAGTGAGTCGAACAGGGGTGTCCACGAGCAGTACTTC. It codes for CASSESNRGVHEQYF.

This clone occurred many times. The chain joins TRBV5-6 to TRBJ1-3, with 7 bases fitting TRBD1. The CDR3 totals 16 residues. V shed 5 bases, J shed 0 bases, and the junction held 8 bases outside the gene matches. CDR1 SGHDT and CDR2 YYEEEE come from the germline V gene. The CDR3 DNA is TGTGCCAGCAGGGGGACAGCGCCGAGCTCTGGAAACACCATATATTTT. Translated, it gives CASRGTAPSSGNTIYF.

V usage is TRBV7-9 and J usage is TRBJ2-7, with TRBD1 as a possible D gene (5 bases). Trimming stripped 9 bases from V and 3 bases from J, with 15 bases between. This CDR3 has 13 amino acids. CDR1 is SEHNR and CDR2 is FQNEAQ in the germline V gene (reference sequence). This chain's CDR3 is CASGQGKGYEQYF. CDR3 sequence (DNA): TGTGCCAGTGGGCAGGGAAAGGGCTACGAGCAGTACTTC. Full variable domain (missing parts from reference TRBV7-9 and TRBJ2-7): DTGVSQNPRHKITKRGQNVTFRCDPISEHNRLYWYRQTLGQGPEFLTYFQNEAQLEKSRLLSDRFSAERPKGSFSTLEIQRTEQGDSAMYLCASGQGKGYEQYFGPGTRLTVT.

The rearrangement joins TRBV7-2 to TRBJ2-3, with TRBD2 identical over 9 bases. The CDR3 runs 16 residues. V lost 5 bases and J lost 6; bases outside the gene matches: 12. The germline CDR1 and CDR2 sequences are SGHTA and FQGNSA. CDR3: CASSRVLAGPGDTQYF. Here the CDR3 DNA reads TGTGCCAGCAGCCGGGTCCTAGCGGGGCCCGGGGATACGCAGTATTTT.

The chain carries TRBV9 and TRBJ2-3; a weak D match, TRBD2 (7 bases). Germline V gives CDR1 SGDLS, CDR2 YYNGEE. Between the trimmed V and J ends, which lost 4 bases and 4 bases, there was a span of 13 bases. The CDR3 extends over 14 amino acids. The CDR3 here is CASSSRGGADTQYF. DNA of the CDR3: TGTGCCAGCAGCTCCCGAGGGGGGGCAGATACGCAGTATTTT. Full variable domain (remainder filled in from reference TRBV9 and TRBJ2-3): DSGVTQTPKHLITATGQRVTLRCSPRSGDLSVYWYQQSLDQGLQFLIQYYNGEERAKGNILERFSAQQFPDLHSELNLSSLELGDSALYFCASSSRGGADTQYFGPGTRLTVL.

This clone was observed a handful of times. The gene calls are TRBV5-6 and TRBJ1-4; D might be TRBD1 (6 bases). The CDR3 contains 16 residues. V dropped 0 bases and J dropped 3 bases, with 12 bases sitting between them. Germline V CDR1 and CDR2: SGHDT, YYEEEE. CDR3 loop: CASSLAGAVSNEKLFF. CDR3 bases: TGTGCCAGCAGCTTGGCAGGGGCTGTCTCTAATGAAAAACTGTTTTTT.

This clone was recorded once. The chain combines TRBV7-2 with TRBJ1-2, with TRBD1 matching over 7 bases. The CDR3 covers 13 residues. The V and J ends lost 5 bases and 7 bases, in that order; junction bases with no gene match: 7. Germline CDR1 and CDR2: SGHTA and FQGNSA. The DNA for the CDR3 is TGTGCCAGCAGCGAGTCAGGGGGAGGTGGCTACACCTTC. It is translated as CASSESGGGGYTF.